A selection of T cell receptor beta chains follows, all from one sample in a study of cytomegalovirus exposure and HLA in healthy donors. The table came from immunoSEQ multiplex PCR; TCRdb's copy has only in-frame clones and leaves some out. The table has 150,000 to 200,000 clones, around 96% seen once; the top ten hold 0.8% to 1%. Specimen: PBMCs. The source of these receptors is a woman aged 18-35 years in good health and CMV-seronegative. Both conserved end residues are part of each CDR3. A D gene is named only where the DNA matches it firmly.

V	J	D	DNA	CDR3
TRBV7-2	TRBJ2-2	TRBD2	TGTGCCAGCATCCGGACTAGCGGGGGTGGCGGGGAGCTGTTTTTT	CASIRTSGGGGELFF
TRBV30	TRBJ1-1	NA	TGTGCCTGGAGTTTCGGGAGCCATAACACTGAAGCTTTCTTT	CAWSFGSHNTEAFF
TRBV4-3	TRBJ2-5	TRBD1	TGCGCCAGCAGCCCCGACCCTCCGGGACAGGGGAGAGGCCAAGAGACCCAGTACTTC	CASSPDPPGQGRGQETQYF
TRBV18	TRBJ2-3	NA	TGTGCCAGCTCACCACCGGCGTTGGGGAGCGGGGATACGCAGTATTTT	CASSPPALGSGDTQYF
TRBV21-1	TRBJ1-6	NA	TGTGCCAGCACCTCGGTAGTAGATGAGCAATCACCCCTCCACTTT	CASTSVVDEQSPLHF
TRBV7-9	TRBJ1-2	TRBD1	TGTGCCAGCCTACCGACAGGGGGAGAGAACTATGGCTACACCTTC	CASLPTGGENYGYTF
TRBV5-6	TRBJ1-2	TRBD1	TGTGCCAGCAGCTTACGAGGGGGCTCCTATGGCTACACCTTC	CASSLRGGSYGYTF
TRBV19	TRBJ1-1	NA	TGTGCCAGTAGTATTCGGTGGAACACTGAAGCTTTCTTT	CASSIRWNTEAFF
TRBV13	TRBJ2-3	TRBD2	TGTGCCAGCAGCTTAGAGGGACTAGCGGGGGGGCAGATGTGTTTT	CASSLEGLAGGQMCF
TRBV13	TRBJ2-1	NA	TGTGCCAGCAGGGACCGGGCTAGCTTTGAAGAGCAGTTCTTC	CASRDRASFEEQFF
TRBV5-4	TRBJ1-4	NA	TGTGCCAGCAGCGGCAGGGGCCTTGGAGAAAAACTGTTTTTT	CASSGRGLGEKLFF
TRBV28	TRBJ2-1	TRBD2	TGTGCCAGCAGCCTAGGGACTAGCGGTGAGCAGTTCTTC	CASSLGTSGEQFF
TRBV18	TRBJ2-7	TRBD1	TGTGCCAGCTCACTAAAGGGGACAGGGGGTTTTAACGAGCAGTACTTC	CASSLKGTGGFNEQYF
TRBV5-8	TRBJ2-5	TRBD2	TGTGCCAGCGGGGTGGGACTAGCTTCAACCCAAGAGACCCAGTACTTC	CASGVGLASTQETQYF
TRBV7-6	TRBJ1-4	NA	TGTGCCAGCAGCCCCCCTCCTTGGTCCGACATCGAAAAACTGTTTTTT	CASSPPPWSDIEKLFF
TRBV19	TRBJ2-5	NA	TGTGCCAGTAGTACGCGGGCAGCCTCTACGACCCAGTACTTC	CASSTRAASTTQYF